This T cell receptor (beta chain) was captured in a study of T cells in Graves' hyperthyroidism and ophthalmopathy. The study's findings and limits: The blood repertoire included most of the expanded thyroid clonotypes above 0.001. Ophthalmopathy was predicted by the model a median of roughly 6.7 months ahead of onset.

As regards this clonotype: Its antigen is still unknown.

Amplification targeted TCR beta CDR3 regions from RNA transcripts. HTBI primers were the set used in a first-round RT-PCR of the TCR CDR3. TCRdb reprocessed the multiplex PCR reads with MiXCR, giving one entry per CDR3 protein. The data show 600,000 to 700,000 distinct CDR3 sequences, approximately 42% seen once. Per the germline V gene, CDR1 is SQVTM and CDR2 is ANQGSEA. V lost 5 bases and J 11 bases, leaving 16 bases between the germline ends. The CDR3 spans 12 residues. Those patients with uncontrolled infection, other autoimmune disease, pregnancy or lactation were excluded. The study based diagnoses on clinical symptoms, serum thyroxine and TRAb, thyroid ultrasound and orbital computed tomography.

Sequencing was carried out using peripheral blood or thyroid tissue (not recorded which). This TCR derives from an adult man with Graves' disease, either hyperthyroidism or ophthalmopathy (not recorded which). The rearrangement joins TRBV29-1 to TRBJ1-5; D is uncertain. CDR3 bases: TGCAGCGTTCGGGAACGTCAAGAGACCCAGCATTTT. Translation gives CSVRERQETQHF.